A selection of T cell receptor beta chains follows, all from one sample in a study of shared clonotypes between healthy human individuals. Profiling relied on immunoSEQ multiplex PCR, and the TCRdb table lists in-frame clones only, not all of them. The sample includes more than 450,000 clones, 79% seen only once; the top ten take 10% to 15%. Sequenced material: PBMCs. The receptors originated from a woman aged 40 to 55 in good health. Some clones in this sample may be carry-over from other donors' samples. CDR3s include the opening cysteine and the closing phenylalanine or tryptophan. Each record gives: clone size, J gene, D gene, V gene, CDR3 protein, CDR3 DNA. The D gene is left open where the match is weak. Size is stated for part of the rows, as once, few or many counts, or as a class when the clone is expanded.

clone_size: .; j_call: TRBJ2-3; d_call: .; v_call: TRBV11-2; cdr3_aa: CASSLVENTQYF; cdr3_nt: TGTGCCAGCAGCTTAGTAGAGAATACGCAGTATTTT
clone_size: .; j_call: TRBJ2-6; d_call: TRBD2; v_call: TRBV5-1; cdr3_aa: CASSLELAGGPPGANVLTF; cdr3_nt: TGCGCCAGCAGCTTGGAGTTAGCGGGAGGGCCCCCTGGGGCCAACGTCCTGACTTTC
clone_size: .; j_call: TRBJ2-7; d_call: TRBD2; v_call: TRBV10-3; cdr3_aa: CAINPGTLAGGAYEQYF; cdr3_nt: TGTGCCATCAACCCTGGGACACTAGCGGGAGGGGCCTACGAGCAGTACTTC
clone_size: .; j_call: TRBJ1-4; d_call: .; v_call: TRBV18; cdr3_aa: CASSPIVANEKLFF; cdr3_nt: TGTGCCAGCTCGCCAATAGTAGCTAATGAAAAACTGTTTTTT
clone_size: few; j_call: TRBJ1-1; d_call: .; v_call: TRBV4-2; cdr3_aa: CASSQSGAIEAFF; cdr3_nt: TGTGCCAGCAGCCAATCGGGGGCTATTGAAGCTTTCTTT
clone_size: .; j_call: TRBJ2-1; d_call: .; v_call: TRBV19; cdr3_aa: CASSNLSYNEQFF; cdr3_nt: TGTGCCAGTAGTAACCTCTCCTACAATGAGCAGTTCTTC
clone_size: .; j_call: TRBJ1-3; d_call: TRBD1; v_call: TRBV11-1; cdr3_aa: CASSHYGTGGISGNTIYF; cdr3_nt: TGTGCCAGCAGCCACTACGGAACAGGGGGCATCTCTGGAAACACCATATATTTT
clone_size: .; j_call: TRBJ1-1; d_call: .; v_call: TRBV18; cdr3_aa: CASSPRQELNTEAFF; cdr3_nt: TGTGCCAGCTCACCACGGCAGGAGTTAAACACTGAAGCTTTCTTT
clone_size: .; j_call: TRBJ2-7; d_call: .; v_call: TRBV6-1; cdr3_aa: CASSDRAYEQYF; cdr3_nt: TGTGCCAGCAGTGACAGGGCCTACGAGCAGTACTTC
clone_size: .; j_call: TRBJ2-1; d_call: TRBD2; v_call: TRBV5-6; cdr3_aa: CASSFRLAPRDEQFF; cdr3_nt: TGTGCCAGCAGCTTCCGACTAGCGCCTAGGGATGAGCAGTTCTTC
clone_size: many; j_call: TRBJ2-1; d_call: .; v_call: TRBV9; cdr3_aa: CASSVGDLGEQFF; cdr3_nt: TGTGCCAGCAGCGTAGGGGATCTTGGGGAGCAGTTCTTC
clone_size: .; j_call: TRBJ2-7; d_call: TRBD2; v_call: TRBV5-6; cdr3_aa: CASSKISSGRNEQYF; cdr3_nt: TGTGCCAGCAGCAAGATATCTAGCGGGAGGAACGAGCAGTACTTC
clone_size: .; j_call: TRBJ2-3; d_call: .; v_call: TRBV7-3; cdr3_aa: CASSPIGTTDTQYF; cdr3_nt: TGTGCCAGCAGCCCGATCGGAACCACAGATACGCAGTATTTT
clone_size: few; j_call: TRBJ1-2; d_call: .; v_call: TRBV19; cdr3_aa: CASSPNAAAKANYGYTF; cdr3_nt: TGTGCCAGTAGTCCGAACGCCGCAGCGAAAGCTAACTATGGCTACACCTTC
clone_size: .; j_call: TRBJ2-7; d_call: .; v_call: TRBV7-9; cdr3_aa: CASSLDRDEQYF; cdr3_nt: TGTGCCAGCAGCTTAGACAGGGACGAGCAGTACTTC
clone_size: .; j_call: TRBJ1-1; d_call: TRBD1; v_call: TRBV28; cdr3_aa: CASTPPGDREDLNTEAFF; cdr3_nt: TGTGCCAGCACACCCCCAGGGGACAGGGAGGATTTGAACACTGAAGCTTTCTTT
clone_size: .; j_call: TRBJ2-1; d_call: .; v_call: TRBV5-1; cdr3_aa: CASSLVGDGNEQFF; cdr3_nt: TGCGCCAGCAGCTTGGTAGGCGATGGGAATGAGCAGTTCTTC
clone_size: .; j_call: TRBJ2-7; d_call: TRBD1; v_call: TRBV28; cdr3_aa: CASRRTGQNYEQYF; cdr3_nt: TGTGCCAGCAGGAGGACAGGGCAGAACTACGAGCAGTACTTC
clone_size: .; j_call: TRBJ2-2; d_call: .; v_call: TRBV5-1; cdr3_aa: CASSGTATTGELFF; cdr3_nt: TGCGCCAGCTCGGGGACCGCTACAACCGGGGAGCTGTTTTTT
clone_size: .; j_call: TRBJ2-7; d_call: .; v_call: TRBV29-1; cdr3_aa: CSVEVDQNAYEQYF; cdr3_nt: TGCAGCGTTGAGGTGGACCAGAATGCCTACGAGCAGTACTTC
clone_size: .; j_call: TRBJ1-5; d_call: TRBD1; v_call: TRBV19; cdr3_aa: CASSIATGVNQPQHF; cdr3_nt: TGTGCCAGTAGTATAGCCACAGGGGTCAATCAGCCCCAGCATTTT
clone_size: .; j_call: TRBJ2-5; d_call: .; v_call: TRBV11-2; cdr3_aa: CASSLAGSLQETQYF; cdr3_nt: TGTGCCAGCAGCTTAGCGGGATCCCTTCAAGAGACCCAGTACTTC
clone_size: .; j_call: TRBJ2-7; d_call: .; v_call: TRBV5-1; cdr3_aa: CASSSRGAGVYEQYF; cdr3_nt: TGCGCCAGCAGCTCGAGGGGCGCAGGGGTCTACGAGCAGTACTTC
clone_size: .; j_call: TRBJ2-1; d_call: TRBD2; v_call: TRBV4-3; cdr3_aa: CASSQEWVAGAYNEQFF; cdr3_nt: TGCGCCAGCAGCCAAGAGTGGGTAGCGGGAGCCTACAATGAGCAGTTCTTC
clone_size: .; j_call: TRBJ1-6; d_call: .; v_call: TRBV10-3; cdr3_aa: CAISQGSGDSPLHF; cdr3_nt: TGTGCCATCAGTCAGGGTTCAGGGGATTCACCCCTCCACTTT
clone_size: .; j_call: TRBJ1-4; d_call: TRBD1; v_call: TRBV9; cdr3_aa: CASSAPGTGDEKLFF; cdr3_nt: TGTGCCAGCAGCGCCCCCGGGACAGGTGATGAAAAACTGTTTTTT
clone_size: .; j_call: TRBJ2-2; d_call: .; v_call: TRBV5-1; cdr3_aa: CASSSPTNTGELFF; cdr3_nt: TGCGCCAGCAGCTCCCCGACCAACACCGGGGAGCTGTTTTTT
clone_size: .; j_call: TRBJ1-1; d_call: .; v_call: TRBV19; cdr3_aa: CASSPGGGIGGEAFF; cdr3_nt: TGTGCCAGTAGTCCGGGGGGAGGCATAGGTGGTGAAGCTTTCTTT
clone_size: .; j_call: TRBJ1-4; d_call: .; v_call: TRBV4-2; cdr3_aa: CASSRALSTNEKLFF; cdr3_nt: TGTGCCAGCAGCCGAGCCTTGTCAACTAATGAAAAACTGTTTTTT
clone_size: .; j_call: TRBJ2-7; d_call: .; v_call: TRBV5-4; cdr3_aa: CASSPPGGDEQYF; cdr3_nt: TGTGCCAGCAGCCCCCCGGGGGGCGACGAGCAGTACTTC
clone_size: .; j_call: TRBJ2-5; d_call: TRBD1; v_call: TRBV19; cdr3_aa: CASWDRLQETQYF; cdr3_nt: TGTGCCAGTTGGGACAGGTTACAAGAGACCCAGTACTTC
clone_size: .; j_call: TRBJ2-7; d_call: .; v_call: TRBV28; cdr3_aa: CASSQNKYEQYF; cdr3_nt: TGTGCCAGCAGCCAGAATAAGTACGAGCAGTACTTC
clone_size: .; j_call: TRBJ2-7; d_call: TRBD1; v_call: TRBV2; cdr3_aa: CASRGAKTGVDYEQYF; cdr3_nt: TGTGCCAGCAGGGGGGCGAAGACAGGGGTGGATTACGAGCAGTACTTC
clone_size: few; j_call: TRBJ2-5; d_call: .; v_call: TRBV2; cdr3_aa: CASSVGGETQYF; cdr3_nt: TGTGCCAGCAGTGTTGGGGGAGAGACCCAGTACTTC
clone_size: few; j_call: TRBJ2-1; d_call: TRBD2; v_call: TRBV19; cdr3_aa: CASSSSAGGRNEQFF; cdr3_nt: TGTGCCAGTAGTAGTTCAGCGGGAGGTCGTAATGAGCAGTTCTTC
clone_size: .; j_call: TRBJ1-1; d_call: .; v_call: TRBV15; cdr3_aa: CATSREGGATEAFF; cdr3_nt: TGTGCCACCAGCAGAGAGGGGGGGGCAACTGAAGCTTTCTTT
clone_size: .; j_call: TRBJ2-7; d_call: TRBD2; v_call: TRBV14; cdr3_aa: CASSPGGWREDEQYF; cdr3_nt: TGTGCCAGCAGCCCCGGGGGGTGGCGGGAGGACGAGCAGTACTTC
clone_size: .; j_call: TRBJ1-2; d_call: .; v_call: TRBV6-5; cdr3_aa: CASSSPTRGYGYTF; cdr3_nt: TGTGCCAGCAGTTCCCCGACCAGGGGCTATGGCTACACCTTC
clone_size: .; j_call: TRBJ2-7; d_call: .; v_call: TRBV30; cdr3_aa: CATGRTYEQYF; cdr3_nt: TGTGCCACGGGGCGAACCTACGAGCAGTACTTC
clone_size: .; j_call: TRBJ2-7; d_call: .; v_call: TRBV5-6; cdr3_aa: CASSLWLSYEQYF; cdr3_nt: TGTGCCAGCAGCTTGTGGCTGTCCTACGAGCAGTACTTC